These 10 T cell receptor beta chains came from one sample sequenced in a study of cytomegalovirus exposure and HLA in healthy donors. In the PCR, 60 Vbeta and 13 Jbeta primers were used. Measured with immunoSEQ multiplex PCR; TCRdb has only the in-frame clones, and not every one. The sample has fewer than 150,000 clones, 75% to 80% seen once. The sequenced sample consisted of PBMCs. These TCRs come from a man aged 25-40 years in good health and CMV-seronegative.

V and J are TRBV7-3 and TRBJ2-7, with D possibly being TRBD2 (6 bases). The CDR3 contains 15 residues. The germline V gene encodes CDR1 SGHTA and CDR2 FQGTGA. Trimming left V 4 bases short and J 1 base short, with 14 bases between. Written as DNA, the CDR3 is TGTGCCAGCAGCTCATTTAGCGGACCTTCCTACGAGCAGTACTTC. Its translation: CASSSFSGPSYEQYF.

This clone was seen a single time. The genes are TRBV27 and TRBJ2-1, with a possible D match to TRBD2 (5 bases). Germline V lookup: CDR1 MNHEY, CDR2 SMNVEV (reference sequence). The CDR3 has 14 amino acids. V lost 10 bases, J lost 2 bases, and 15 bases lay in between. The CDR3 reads CATQITGTYNEQFF. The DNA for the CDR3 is TGTGCCACACAAATCACCGGGACCTACAATGAGCAGTTCTTC.

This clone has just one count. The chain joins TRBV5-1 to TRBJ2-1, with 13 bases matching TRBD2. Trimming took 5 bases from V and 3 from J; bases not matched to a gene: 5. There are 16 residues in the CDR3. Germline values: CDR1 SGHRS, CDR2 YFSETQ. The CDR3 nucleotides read TGCGCCAGCAGACTACTAGCGGGAGGGGTCTACAATGAGCAGTTCTTC. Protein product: CASRLLAGGVYNEQFF.

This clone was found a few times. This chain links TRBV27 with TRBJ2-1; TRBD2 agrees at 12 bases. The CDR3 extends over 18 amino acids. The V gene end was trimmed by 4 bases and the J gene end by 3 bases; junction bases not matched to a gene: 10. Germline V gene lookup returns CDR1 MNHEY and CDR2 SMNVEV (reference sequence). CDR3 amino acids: CASSSTSGRFDNYNEQFF. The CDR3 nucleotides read TGTGCCAGCAGTTCGACTAGCGGGAGATTTGATAACTACAATGAGCAGTTCTTC.

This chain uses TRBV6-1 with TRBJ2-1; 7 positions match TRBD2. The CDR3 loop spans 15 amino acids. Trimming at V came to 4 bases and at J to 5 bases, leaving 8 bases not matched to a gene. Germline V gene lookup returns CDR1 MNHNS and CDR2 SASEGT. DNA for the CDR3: TGTGCCAGCAGTGGGAGGCGGGAGAGTAACAATGAGCAGTTCTTC. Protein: CASSGRRESNNEQFF.

CDR3 residues: CASSIGTSTYEQYF. The CDR3 nucleotides read TGTGCCAGTAGTATTGGGACTAGCACCTACGAGCAGTACTTC. The J gene is TRBJ2-7, the V gene TRBV19; 9 bases are shared with TRBD2. Looked up from germline, CDR1 is LNHDA and CDR2 is SQIVND (reference sequence). The CDR3 sequence is 14 residues long. The V and J ends lost 3 bases and 2 bases, in that order; junction bases with no gene match: 2.

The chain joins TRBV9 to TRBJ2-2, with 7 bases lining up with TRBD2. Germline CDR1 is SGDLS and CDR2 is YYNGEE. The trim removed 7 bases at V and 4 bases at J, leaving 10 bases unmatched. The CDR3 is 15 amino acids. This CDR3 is CASAVGGSSTGELFF. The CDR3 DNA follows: TGTGCCAGCGCAGTGGGGGGGAGTAGCACCGGGGAGCTGTTTTTT.

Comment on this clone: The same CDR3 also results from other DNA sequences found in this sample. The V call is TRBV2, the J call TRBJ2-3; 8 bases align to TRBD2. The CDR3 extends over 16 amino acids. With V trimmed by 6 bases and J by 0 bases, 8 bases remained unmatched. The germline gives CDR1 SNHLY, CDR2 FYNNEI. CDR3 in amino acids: CASSVSGGFSTDTQYF. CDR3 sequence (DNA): TGTGCCAGCAGCGTAAGCGGGGGATTTAGCACAGATACGCAGTATTTT.

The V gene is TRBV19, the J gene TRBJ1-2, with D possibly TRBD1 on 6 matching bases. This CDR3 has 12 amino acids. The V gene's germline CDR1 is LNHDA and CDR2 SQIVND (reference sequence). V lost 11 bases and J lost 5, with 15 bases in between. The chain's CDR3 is CAGGGHSYGYTF. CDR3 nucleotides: TGTGCCGGCGGGGGACACTCATATGGCTACACCTTC.

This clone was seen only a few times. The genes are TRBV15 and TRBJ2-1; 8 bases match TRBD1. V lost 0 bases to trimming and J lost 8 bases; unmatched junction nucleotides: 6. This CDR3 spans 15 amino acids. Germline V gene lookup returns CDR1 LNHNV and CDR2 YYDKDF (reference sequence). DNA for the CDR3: TGTGCCACCAGCAGAGATAGGACAGGGTCCCATGAGCAGTTCTTC. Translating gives CATSRDRTGSHEQFF.